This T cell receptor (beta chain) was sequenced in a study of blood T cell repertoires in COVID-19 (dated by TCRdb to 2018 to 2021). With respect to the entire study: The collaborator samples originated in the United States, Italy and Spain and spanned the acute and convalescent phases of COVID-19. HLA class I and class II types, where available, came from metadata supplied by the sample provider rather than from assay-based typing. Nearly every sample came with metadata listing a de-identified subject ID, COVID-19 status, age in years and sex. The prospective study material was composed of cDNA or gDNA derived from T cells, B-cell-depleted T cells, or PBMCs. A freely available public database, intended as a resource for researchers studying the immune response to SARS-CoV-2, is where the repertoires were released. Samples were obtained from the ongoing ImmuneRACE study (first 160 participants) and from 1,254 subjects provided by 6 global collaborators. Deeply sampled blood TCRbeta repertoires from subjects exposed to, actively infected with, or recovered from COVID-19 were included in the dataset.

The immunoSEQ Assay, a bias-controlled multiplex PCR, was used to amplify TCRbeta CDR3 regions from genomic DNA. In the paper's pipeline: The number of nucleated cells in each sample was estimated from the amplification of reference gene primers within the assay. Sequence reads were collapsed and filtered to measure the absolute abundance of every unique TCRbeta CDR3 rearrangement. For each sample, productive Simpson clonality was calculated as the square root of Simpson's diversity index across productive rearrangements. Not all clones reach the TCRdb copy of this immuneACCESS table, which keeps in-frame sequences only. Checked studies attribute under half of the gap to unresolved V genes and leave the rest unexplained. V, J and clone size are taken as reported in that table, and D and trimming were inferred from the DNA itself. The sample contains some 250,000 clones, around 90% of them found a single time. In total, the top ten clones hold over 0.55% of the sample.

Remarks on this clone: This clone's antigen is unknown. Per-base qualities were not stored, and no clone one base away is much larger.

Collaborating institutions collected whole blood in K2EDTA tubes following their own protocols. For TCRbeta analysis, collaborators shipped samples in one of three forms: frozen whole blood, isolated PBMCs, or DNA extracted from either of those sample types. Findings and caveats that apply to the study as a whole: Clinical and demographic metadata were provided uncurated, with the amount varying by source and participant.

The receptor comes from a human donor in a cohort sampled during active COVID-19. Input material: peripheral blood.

The CDR3 protein: CASSTDRFGELFF. The bases are TGTGCCAGTAGTACCGACAGGTTCGGGGAGCTGTTTTTT. The chain employs TRBV19 and TRBJ2-2, and TRBD1 may be the D gene, going by 6 matching bases. Per the germline V gene (reference sequence), LNHDA is the CDR1 and SQIVND is the CDR2. Spanning cysteine to phenylalanine, the CDR3 consists of 13 amino acids. The read is trimmed to its CDR3 DNA, 39 bases read in frame from base 1. V loses 4 bases of germline sequence and J loses 7 bases, and the interval between the two ends is 10 bases.